This T cell receptor beta chain was sequenced during a study of identical twins. TCRdb re-called the 5' RACE reads through MiXCR, storing one row per CDR3 protein. There are hundreds of thousands of distinct CDR3 sequences in the sample; 15% to 20% occur only once, and around 14% lies in the top ten. This clonotype was counted between two and nine times. The same sample was also used in a study of T cells expressing NK-cell markers.

The clonotype was recovered from a young woman in good health. Sequencing input: PBMCs.

Here the CDR3 reads CASSLLVTGGRRPFF. DNA of the CDR3: TGTGCCAGCAGTTTATTAGTGACAGGGGGCAGGAGACCTTTCTTT. The chain has TRBV28 and TRBJ1-1; 10 positions match TRBD1. The CDR3 has 15 amino acids. Germline CDR1 is MDHEN and CDR2 is SYDVKM. J gave up 12 bases and V 1 base, and 11 bases lay outside the gene matches.